The 6 T cell receptor beta chains below come from one sample, sequenced in a study of T cell responses to AZD1222 COVID-19 vaccine. Measured with immunoSEQ multiplex PCR; TCRdb has only the in-frame clones, and not every one. The profile shows 110,000 to 150,000 clones, 75% to 95% of them singletons. The input for sequencing was peripheral blood, taken on day 0 of AZD1222 vaccination. These receptor sequences come from an adult in good health.

This sequence joins TRBV4-3 and TRBJ1-4; D is possibly TRBD1 (6 bases). Trimming took off 6 bases at V and 0 bases at J, with 11 bases between the two ends. The CDR3 is 15 residues long. Germline CDR1 LGHNA, CDR2 YSLEER. CDR3 residues: CASSPRQATNEKLFF. The DNA of the CDR3 is TGCGCCAGCAGTCCAAGACAGGCAACTAATGAAAAACTGTTTTTT.

The gene calls are TRBV27 and TRBJ1-3; TRBD1 might be the D (6 bases). The V gene lost 1 base and the J gene lost 7 bases, with 14 bases spanning the gap. CDR3 length: 15 amino acids. Germline V gene sequence: CDR1 MNHEY, CDR2 SMNVEV (reference sequence). This CDR3 reads CASSLFGGERNTIYF. CDR3 nucleotides: TGTGCCAGCAGTTTATTCGGGGGCGAGAGGAACACCATATATTTT.

CDR3 residues: CASSENRDRTYEQYF. The CDR3 nucleotides read TGTGCCAGCAGTGAAAATCGGGACAGAACCTACGAGCAGTACTTC. The chain links TRBV6-1 to TRBJ2-7; TRBD1 aligns across 7 bases. The CDR3 loop spans 15 amino acids. Per the germline V gene, CDR1 is MNHNS and CDR2 is SASEGT. J lost 2 bases, V lost 2 bases, and 6 bases had no gene match.

CDR3: CASSTRTGPQTGELFF. CDR3 coding DNA: TGTGCCAGCAGTACCCGGACAGGGCCTCAAACCGGGGAGCTGTTTTTT. The V and J genes are TRBV27 and TRBJ2-2; 8 positions agree with TRBD1. Germline CDR1 and CDR2: MNHEY and SMNVEV (reference sequence). The CDR3 covers 16 residues. V was pared by 5 bases and J by 5 bases, with 10 bases of the junction left unmatched.

The chain recombines TRBV19 with TRBJ1-5; no definite D call. Germline loops: CDR1 LNHDA, CDR2 SQIVND (reference sequence). The CDR3 is 15 residues long. Between the trimmed V and J ends, which lost 2 bases and 4 bases, there was a span of 12 bases. In DNA form, the CDR3 reads TGTGCCAGTAGTATAATGGTGGGTCAAAATCAGCCCCAGCATTTT. This translates into CASSIMVGQNQPQHF. Full variable domain (rest looked up from reference TRBV19 and TRBJ1-5): DGGITQSPKYLFRKEGQNVTLSCEQNLNHDAMYWYRQDPGQGLRLIYYSQIVNDFQKGDIAEGYSVSREKKESFPLTVTSAQKNPTAFYLCASSIMVGQNQPQHFGDGTRLSIL.

This clone has just a few counts. V usage is TRBV4-1 and J usage is TRBJ1-5; D remains unclear. V was pared by 1 base and J by 4 bases, with 11 bases between. Germline lookup yields CDR1 MGHRA and CDR2 YSYEKL. The CDR3 spans 15 residues. The CDR3 reads CASSQVGKLNQPQHF. The CDR3 bases are TGCGCCAGCAGCCAAGTGGGAAAACTTAATCAGCCCCAGCATTTT.